This record looks at one T cell receptor (beta chain) sequence and its context. This clonotype was seen many times. The target of this receptor is not known. One end of the junction does not line up with germline, which may come from a read error. This entry belongs to a study of human T cells and chemical hapten exposure (dated by TCRdb to the early 2020s). In the study overall: For sensitization, 2% DPC in acetone was applied to a 2 cm by 2 cm area of upper inner arm skin. The patient cohort, mostly female, included alopecia areata with under or over 50% scalp involvement, alopecia totalis and alopecia universalis. Blood samples were taken from patients before sensitization (week 0) and then at 2, 6 and about 24 weeks after DPC sensitization. Libraries were combined into a pool for sequencing, and differences in TCR yield between samples came mainly from small differences in library volumes within the pool. Patch testing was done on the upper back using Finn chambers containing 0.01% DPC, and results were scored after 6 days according to International Contact Dermatitis Research Group standards. The study tracked peripheral blood TCR repertoire changes in vivo during primary and secondary sensitization to the hapten diphenylcyclopropenone (DPC) in alopecia patients. Blood for TCR sequencing was provided by twenty-nine alopecia patients at one to four time points (pre-sensitization, 2, 6 and 24 weeks). Weekly therapeutic DPC doses were additionally applied to the scalp of patients throughout the approximately 23-week study period. General conclusions and limits of the study: Expanded TCRs formed significantly more large CDR3 similarity clusters than pre-sensitization or healthy control sets, consistent with antigen-driven responses. The number of PT1 expanded TCRs positively correlated with patch test score, significant at thresholds 8, 16 and 32 but not 4. Because all patients had alopecia, a presumed autoimmune disease, the immune response of the patients might differ from that of healthy individuals. After repeated subsampling, changes were observed in the strength of the expansion versus patch-test correlation and in the threshold at which the correlation became significant. DPC sensitization did not change how many TCRs were above 1 in 1000 frequency, and no evidence was found of alterations in global repertoire structure.

The label giving this sample's time point can be read as: patch test 1, 2 weeks after DPC sensitization. In light of the paper, this sample's treatment or condition label describes: therapeutic diphenylcyclopropenone sensitization with weekly scalp DPC. At each patch-test visit, blood was drawn before the patch test was applied. Patients were eligible if aged 18 to 70, diagnosed with alopecia and judged suitable for DPC therapy, and pregnant patients were excluded. Total RNA was extracted from unfractionated whole blood collected in Tempus Blood RNA tubes. As encoded in the germline V gene, CDR1 is SNHLY while CDR2 is FYNNEI. The CDR3 runs 12 residues from the cysteine to the phenylalanine. Only CDR3 DNA remains: 36 bases, in frame from the first base. The method behind the library was RACE. The sequencer listed for this sample is NextSeq 500. Library preparation attached unique molecular identifiers to individual cDNA molecules for quantitative, reproducible TCR counting. Both TCR alpha and TCR beta chains were sequenced from each blood RNA sample. In the original analysis: Samples had a median of 95,638 TCRs, with a range from about 23,224 to 750,000. V, J and CDR3 annotation of the TCR reads was carried out using the Decombinator software suite. To make PS versus PT1 abundance plots, every sample was subsampled to the same number of TCRs (28,000). Expanded TCRs were defined as absent before sensitization and observed at least eight times at the 2-week time point. The public sequencing data were trimmed at Q25 with fastp and processed into clonotypes with MiXCR by TCRdb, which kept only in-frame beta chains. A single entry per CDR3 protein holds the most common genes and DNA from its merged rows. TCRdb's processing, not the study's, gives the V and J calls here. This sample gives 65,000 to 95,000 distinct CDR3 sequences in total; about 10% of them show up just once. Of the sample, roughly 3.6% falls within the top ten clones.

The source material was whole blood, sampled in connection with sensitization to the hapten diphenylcyclopropenone (DPC). The chain uses TRBV2 and TRBJ2-7, and 8 junction bases match TRBD1. This TCR was sampled from a woman aged 55-69 years with alopecia areata. Some clones in this sample may be carry-over from other donors' samples. The CDR3 loop reads CASSEHIGQGGF. The DNA is as follows: TGTGCCAGCAGTGAGCATATTGGACAGGGTGGCTTC.